These 15 T cell receptor beta chains were sequenced from one sample in a study of beta chain features in type 1 diabetes. Reverse transcribing all isolated RNA meant expressed TCRB transcripts were sequenced. TCRdb's table, derived via immunoSEQ multiplex PCR, lists solely in-frame clones and lacks some. The table has tens of thousands of clones, 25% to 35% seen once; the top ten hold 0.35% to 0.45%. Sequencing input: stem cell memory CD4+ T cells from blood. Receptors were obtained from a woman under 30 in good health.

V usage is TRBV6-1 and J usage is TRBJ2-3, with 10 positions matching TRBD1. Germline trimming cut 7 bases from V and 4 bases from J; bases unmatched to any gene: 5. The CDR3 spans 14 residues. CDR1 is MNHNS, CDR2 SASEGT, per germline. CDR3 loop: CASKWDRGADTQYF. The CDR3 nucleotides are TGTGCCAGCAAGTGGGACAGGGGAGCAGATACGCAGTATTTT.

For this clone: Other DNA sequences in this sample translate to the same CDR3. The chain employs TRBV7-9 and TRBJ1-1; maybe TRBD1 (5 bases). There are 15 residues in the CDR3. V lost 1 base, J lost 1 base, and 10 bases lay in between. The germline V gene has CDR1 SEHNR and CDR2 FQNEAQ (reference sequence). For the CDR3, the DNA is TGTGCCAGCAGCTTAGTTGGTGGGGCGAACACTGAAGCTTTCTTT. Its protein is CASSLVGGANTEAFF.

This sequence joins TRBV11-2 and TRBJ1-1, with 10 bases matching TRBD1. V lost 5 bases to trimming and J lost 0 bases; unmatched junction nucleotides: 6. The CDR3 sequence is 16 residues long. From germline, CDR1 is SGHAT and CDR2 FQNNGV. The CDR3, as DNA: TGTGCCAGCAGCCTGGGACAGGGGTTCATGAACACTGAAGCTTTCTTT. As protein: CASSLGQGFMNTEAFF.

This clone was seen a few times. The gene calls are TRBV6-5 and TRBJ1-5; D not resolved. Looked up from germline, CDR1 is MNHEY and CDR2 is SVGAGI. The length of the CDR3 is 12 residues. The germline V and J ends were trimmed by 7 bases and 2 bases, with 6 bases remaining between them. The CDR3 DNA is TGTGCCAGCATCGGGGGCAATCAGCCCCAGCATTTT. Its translation is CASIGGNQPQHF.

The sample holds a few counts of this clone. CDR3 amino acids: CASSPEASQSRDTQYF. The CDR3 DNA sequence: TGTGCCAGCAGCCCGGAGGCTAGTCAATCAAGGGATACGCAGTATTTT. The chain has TRBV4-2 and TRBJ2-3; tentative D call: TRBD2 (5 bases). Germline-derived CDR1 and CDR2 are LGHNA and YNFKEQ. V was clipped by 4 bases and J by 6 bases, with 20 bases between them. The length of the CDR3 is 16 residues.

The chain uses TRBV6-5 and TRBJ1-2; D is unclear. Germline V gives CDR1 MNHEY, CDR2 SVGAGI. CDR3 length equals 15 residues. V was pared by 0 bases and J by 5 bases, with 13 bases between. The CDR3 reads CASSYSIQTPYGYTF. In DNA form, the CDR3 reads TGTGCCAGCAGTTACTCGATACAGACGCCGTATGGCTACACCTTC.

J is TRBJ2-5 and V is TRBV7-2; 8 bases are shared with TRBD2. Per germline, CDR1 SGHTA and CDR2 FQGNSA. Trimming removed 5 bases from V and 5 bases from J; junction bases left unmatched: 7. CDR3 length: 14 residues. The CDR3 protein is CASSPGGAGETQYF. The CDR3 bases are TGTGCCAGCAGCCCCGGGGGGGCCGGGGAGACCCAGTACTTC.

This clone was found a few times. This chain joins TRBV21-1 and TRBJ2-2; the table's D gene call, TRBD1, was not cross checked with the DNA. TRBV21-1 is marked as a pseudogene. This CDR3 has 15 amino acids. CDR3 sequence (DNA): TGTGCCAGCACTATGGGACAGACTAACACCGGGGAGCTGTTTTTT. Amino acid sequence: CASTMGQTNTGELFF.

This clone turned up a few times. The chain couples TRBV7-2 to TRBJ1-1; 7 bases line up with TRBD1. CDR1 SGHTA and CDR2 FQGNSA come from the germline V gene. V dropped 4 bases and J dropped 0; count of bases not matched to a gene: 2. The CDR3 totals 14 residues. CDR3 in amino acids: CASSWGQMNTEAFF. The CDR3 bases are TGTGCCAGCAGCTGGGGACAGATGAACACTGAAGCTTTCTTT.

This clone has only a few counts. The chain employs TRBV5-1 and TRBJ2-3; D is undetermined. The CDR3 consists of 14 residues. Looked up from germline, CDR1 is SGHRS and CDR2 is YFSETQ. V gave up 2 bases and J gave up 0 bases, with 7 bases separating them. As DNA, the CDR3 is TGCGCCAGCAGCTTCCAAACTAGCACAGATACGCAGTATTTT. Protein sequence: CASSFQTSTDTQYF.

This rearrangement joins TRBV7-9 to TRBJ1-5; D is ambiguous. CDR1 SEHNR and CDR2 FQNEAQ come from the germline V gene (reference sequence). V dropped 5 bases and J dropped 3 bases, with 14 bases sitting between them. This CDR3 comprises 15 residues. The CDR3 sequence: CASSPSGGNNQPQHF. CDR3 sequence (DNA): TGTGCCAGCAGCCCATCGGGAGGGAACAATCAGCCCCAGCATTTT.

The chain couples TRBV5-1 to TRBJ1-2; D not certain. Between the trimmed V and J ends, which lost 2 bases and 0 bases, there was a span of 11 bases. The CDR3 spans 15 residues. In germline, CDR1 is SGHRS, CDR2 YFSETQ. The CDR3 DNA is TGCGCCAGCAGCTTCGAGGGCCCGCCTAACTATGGCTACACCTTC. This translates into CASSFEGPPNYGYTF.

Written as DNA, the CDR3 is TGTGCCAGCAACGACAGGGTAGGCGAGCAGTTCTTC. This sequence encodes CASNDRVGEQFF. This chain connects TRBV6-5 to TRBJ2-1; 7 nucleotides agree with TRBD1. The germline V gene encodes CDR1 MNHEY and CDR2 SVGAGI. J was trimmed by 10 bases and V by 7 bases; bases with no gene match: 7. The CDR3 totals 12 residues.

This clone was picked up a small number of times. V is TRBV5-1 and J is TRBJ2-1; TRBD2 matches at 12 bases. This CDR3 is 14 amino acids long. Looked up from germline, CDR1 is SGHRS and CDR2 is YFSETQ. Trimming removed 5 bases from V and 7 bases from J; junction bases left unmatched: 4. CDR3 amino acids: CASRLAGGDNEQFF. CDR3 in DNA: TGCGCCAGCAGACTAGCGGGAGGAGATAATGAGCAGTTCTTC. Looking up the rest from reference TRBV5-1 and TRBJ2-1 gives the full variable domain: KAGVTQTPRYLIKTRGQQVTLSCSPISGHRSVSWYQQTPGQGLQFLFEYFSETQRNKGNFPGRFSGRQFSNSRSEMNVSTLELGDSALYLCASRLAGGDNEQFFGPGTRLTVL.

The chain uses TRBV18 and TRBJ2-7, with 10 bases fitting TRBD1. With V trimmed by 6 bases and J by 3 bases, 8 bases remained unmatched. The CDR3 has 15 residues. CDR1 KGHSH and CDR2 LQKENI come from the germline V gene. CDR3 sequence: CASSNWDRGVYEQYF. DNA of the CDR3: TGTGCCAGCTCGAATTGGGACAGGGGTGTCTACGAGCAGTACTTC.